The rows below give T cell receptor beta chains drawn from one sample of a study of blood T cell repertoires in COVID-19. TCRdb's table, derived via immunoSEQ multiplex PCR, lists solely in-frame clones and lacks some. This table has tens of thousands of clones, more than 70% appearing once. Sequenced input: peripheral blood. These receptors were taken from a man aged 50-59 years with active COVID-19. Both conserved end residues are part of each CDR3. A D gene is named only where the DNA matches it firmly. Only some rows state a clone size, as once, few, many or a class for expanded clones.

d_gene: NA
v_gene: TRBV11-2
j_gene: TRBJ2-7
abundance: once
CDR3nt: TGTGCCAGCAGGGAGTGGGGGCGCAGGACCTCTCTCTACGAGCAGTACTTC
CDR3aa: CASREWGRRTSLYEQYF

d_gene: NA
v_gene: TRBV6-5
j_gene: TRBJ1-1
abundance: NA
CDR3nt: TGTGCCAGCAGCGCACAGGGTGTACCTGAAGCTTTCTTT
CDR3aa: CASSAQGVPEAFF

d_gene: NA
v_gene: TRBV7-9
j_gene: TRBJ2-1
abundance: NA
CDR3nt: TGTGCCAGCAGCTTAGCTGGTCTAGCTGGTGTTGATGAGCAGTTCTTC
CDR3aa: CASSLAGLAGVDEQFF

d_gene: NA
v_gene: TRBV9
j_gene: TRBJ1-6
abundance: NA
CDR3nt: TGTGCCAGCAGCAGACGACAGGAGAATAATTCACCCCTCCACTTT
CDR3aa: CASSRRQENNSPLHF

d_gene: TRBD2
v_gene: TRBV5-4
j_gene: TRBJ2-3
abundance: NA
CDR3nt: TGTGCCAGCAGCCGGGGACTAGCGGGAGAAGGTGGTTCAGATACGCAGTATTTT
CDR3aa: CASSRGLAGEGGSDTQYF

d_gene: NA
v_gene: TRBV7-3
j_gene: TRBJ2-2
abundance: few
CDR3nt: TGTGCCAGCAGCTTCCGACGGGACACCGGGGAGCTGTTTTTT
CDR3aa: CASSFRRDTGELFF

d_gene: TRBD1
v_gene: TRBV28
j_gene: TRBJ1-3
abundance: once
CDR3nt: TGTGCCAGCAGTTTTATTCGAACGACAGGGGTTGGAAACACCATATATTTT
CDR3aa: CASSFIRTTGVGNTIYF

d_gene: TRBD2
v_gene: TRBV6-1
j_gene: TRBJ2-1
abundance: NA
CDR3nt: TGTGCCAGCAGTGAAGCCGCGACTAGCGGGGGCCTCGGGTACAATGAGCAGTTCTTC
CDR3aa: CASSEAATSGGLGYNEQFF

d_gene: TRBD1
v_gene: TRBV30
j_gene: TRBJ2-4
abundance: NA
CDR3nt: TGTGCCTGGAGTCAGGGGGCGTCCAAAAACATTCAGTACTTC
CDR3aa: CAWSQGASKNIQYF

d_gene: TRBD2
v_gene: TRBV10-3
j_gene: TRBJ2-3
abundance: NA
CDR3nt: TGTGCCATCAGCCGGACTAGCGGGGAGGATACGCAGTATTTT
CDR3aa: CAISRTSGEDTQYF

d_gene: NA
v_gene: TRBV6-1
j_gene: TRBJ2-2
abundance: NA
CDR3nt: TGTGCCAGCAGTGAAGCGCTTCATCTAGCCTCGGGCACCGGGGAGCTGTTTTTT
CDR3aa: CASSEALHLASGTGELFF

d_gene: NA
v_gene: TRBV25-1
j_gene: TRBJ1-5
abundance: NA
CDR3nt: TGTGCCAGCAGTGAATATCGGGTAGATCAGCCCCAGCATTTT
CDR3aa: CASSEYRVDQPQHF

d_gene: TRBD2
v_gene: TRBV7-8
j_gene: TRBJ2-2
abundance: once
CDR3nt: TGTGCCAGCAGACCTAGCGGGGGCCAGGTCACCGGGGAGCTGTTTTTT
CDR3aa: CASRPSGGQVTGELFF

d_gene: TRBD1
v_gene: TRBV9
j_gene: TRBJ1-5
abundance: NA
CDR3nt: TGTGCCAGCAGCCACGGACAGGGAAGCAATCAGCCCCAGCATTTT
CDR3aa: CASSHGQGSNQPQHF

d_gene: NA
v_gene: TRBV5-1
j_gene: TRBJ1-1
abundance: once
CDR3nt: TGCGCCAGCAGGCGGGATTTGCACACTGAAGCTTTCTTT
CDR3aa: CASRRDLHTEAFF

d_gene: TRBD1
v_gene: TRBV6-6
j_gene: TRBJ1-6
abundance: NA
CDR3nt: TGTGCCAGCGGGGACAGGCCGGATTCACCCCTCCACTTT
CDR3aa: CASGDRPDSPLHF

d_gene: NA
v_gene: TRBV5-6
j_gene: TRBJ1-5
abundance: few
CDR3nt: TGTGCCAGCAGCTTCCGCGCTAGCAATCAGCCCCAGCATTTT
CDR3aa: CASSFRASNQPQHF

d_gene: NA
v_gene: TRBV9
j_gene: TRBJ2-1
abundance: NA
CDR3nt: TGTGCCAGCAGCGTAGGGACGGGACTGAGCTACAATGAGCAGTTCTTC
CDR3aa: CASSVGTGLSYNEQFF

d_gene: TRBD1
v_gene: TRBV30
j_gene: TRBJ1-1
abundance: few
CDR3nt: TGTGCCTGGTATCGGGACAGGGGGACCCCTGAAGCTTTCTTT
CDR3aa: CAWYRDRGTPEAFF

d_gene: TRBD2
v_gene: TRBV9
j_gene: TRBJ2-7
abundance: once
CDR3nt: TGTGCCAGCAGCGTACAAGGTTCGGGGGGATTGGGCGAGCAGTACTTC
CDR3aa: CASSVQGSGGLGEQYF

d_gene: NA
v_gene: TRBV18
j_gene: TRBJ1-2
abundance: NA
CDR3nt: TGTGCCAGCTCACTTGGAGGGTATGGCTACACCTTC
CDR3aa: CASSLGGYGYTF

d_gene: TRBD2
v_gene: TRBV11-3
j_gene: TRBJ2-1
abundance: NA
CDR3nt: TGTGCCAGCAGCCGGGGACTAGCGGGGGACAATGAGCAGTTCTTC
CDR3aa: CASSRGLAGDNEQFF

d_gene: NA
v_gene: TRBV12-3/TRBV12-4
j_gene: TRBJ1-2
abundance: NA
CDR3nt: TGTGCCAGCAGTCTGACAGGAGTGTATGGCTACACCTTC
CDR3aa: CASSLTGVYGYTF

d_gene: NA
v_gene: TRBV18
j_gene: TRBJ2-1
abundance: NA
CDR3nt: TGTGCCAGCTCACCTTCTAGCAGGAATGAGCAGTTCTTC
CDR3aa: CASSPSSRNEQFF

d_gene: TRBD1
v_gene: TRBV6-1
j_gene: TRBJ1-5
abundance: NA
CDR3nt: TGTGCCAGCAGTGAAGCGTCTGGACAGGGGGCTCAGCCCCAGCATTTT
CDR3aa: CASSEASGQGAQPQHF

d_gene: TRBD2
v_gene: TRBV3-1/TRBV3-2
j_gene: TRBJ2-5
abundance: NA
CDR3nt: TGTGCCAGCAGCTCCGGGACTAGCGGGGGGGCTCAAGAGACCCAGTACTTC
CDR3aa: CASSSGTSGGAQETQYF

d_gene: NA
v_gene: TRBV6-9
j_gene: TRBJ1-3
abundance: NA
CDR3nt: TGTGCCAGCAGTTATGTCGAGGATGCCGGAAACACCATATATTTT
CDR3aa: CASSYVEDAGNTIYF

d_gene: NA
v_gene: TRBV27
j_gene: TRBJ1-4
abundance: few
CDR3nt: TGTGCCAGCAGTTTGAGGGGGTCTCCTCCACAAAAACTGTTTTTT
CDR3aa: CASSLRGSPPQKLFF

d_gene: NA
v_gene: TRBV4-1
j_gene: TRBJ2-5
abundance: NA
CDR3nt: TGCGCCAGCAGCCAACGGACAGCACTCCCTAGGCAAGAGACCCAGTACTTC
CDR3aa: CASSQRTALPRQETQYF

d_gene: NA
v_gene: TRBV15
j_gene: TRBJ1-5
abundance: NA
CDR3nt: TGTGCCACCAGCAGCCCGGGCAGGGTGAGACAGCCCCAGCATTTT
CDR3aa: CATSSPGRVRQPQHF

d_gene: TRBD1
v_gene: TRBV5-1
j_gene: TRBJ2-7
abundance: NA
CDR3nt: TGCGCCAGCAGCTTGGCCCCGGGACAGGGCTACGAGCAGTACTTC
CDR3aa: CASSLAPGQGYEQYF

d_gene: NA
v_gene: TRBV2
j_gene: TRBJ1-4
abundance: NA
CDR3nt: TGTGCCAGCAGTGGCTCGGGCGGGCTGTTTTTT
CDR3aa: CASSGSGGLFF

d_gene: TRBD1
v_gene: TRBV2
j_gene: TRBJ1-2
abundance: NA
CDR3nt: TGTGCCAGCGACCAGGGGGCGCTAGGGCATGGCTACACCTTC
CDR3aa: CASDQGALGHGYTF

d_gene: TRBD1
v_gene: TRBV18
j_gene: TRBJ2-6
abundance: NA
CDR3nt: TGTGCCAGCTCACCACAGAGGGACAGCCAAACGTCTGGGGCCAACGTCCTGACTTTC
CDR3aa: CASSPQRDSQTSGANVLTF

d_gene: NA
v_gene: TRBV5-4
j_gene: TRBJ1-4
abundance: NA
CDR3nt: TGTGCCAGCAGCTACCCAGGGGAGGAAAAACTGTTTTTT
CDR3aa: CASSYPGEEKLFF

d_gene: TRBD2
v_gene: TRBV7-9
j_gene: TRBJ2-1
abundance: NA
CDR3nt: TGTGCCAGCAGCTTGGTAGCGGGAGTGAGATACAATGAGCAGTTCTTC
CDR3aa: CASSLVAGVRYNEQFF

d_gene: NA
v_gene: TRBV3-1/TRBV3-2
j_gene: TRBJ1-2
abundance: few
CDR3nt: TGTGCCAGCAGCCAAGGGAGGGGAGGTGCCTATGGCTACACCTTC
CDR3aa: CASSQGRGGAYGYTF

d_gene: NA
v_gene: TRBV4-1
j_gene: TRBJ2-2
abundance: NA
CDR3nt: TGCGCCAGCAGCCAAGATAATTTGGGACTCCGCACCGGGGAGCTGTTTTTT
CDR3aa: CASSQDNLGLRTGELFF

d_gene: TRBD1
v_gene: TRBV29-1
j_gene: TRBJ1-1
abundance: NA
CDR3nt: TGCAGCGTTGGACAGGGACTTAACACTGAAGCTTTCTTT
CDR3aa: CSVGQGLNTEAFF

d_gene: NA
v_gene: TRBV7-9
j_gene: TRBJ2-5
abundance: NA
CDR3nt: TGTGCCAGCAGCTTAGGCCCAGGCACAGAGACCCAGTACTTC
CDR3aa: CASSLGPGTETQYF

d_gene: NA
v_gene: TRBV12-3/TRBV12-4
j_gene: TRBJ2-7
abundance: NA
CDR3nt: TGTGCCAGCAGATTCCGGGACACTCAGTACTTC
CDR3aa: CASRFRDTQYF

d_gene: TRBD1
v_gene: TRBV27
j_gene: TRBJ1-2
abundance: NA
CDR3nt: TGTGCCAGCAGAAAGACAGGGTTCGGCTACACCTTC
CDR3aa: CASRKTGFGYTF

d_gene: NA
v_gene: TRBV12-5
j_gene: TRBJ2-2
abundance: NA
CDR3nt: TGTGCTAGTGGTTTACAGGGGTATGTGGGGGGCACCGGGGAGCTGTTTTTT
CDR3aa: CASGLQGYVGGTGELFF

d_gene: NA
v_gene: TRBV7-3
j_gene: TRBJ2-6
abundance: NA
CDR3nt: TGTGCCAGCAGCTTACGGTCAGCGTGGTCTGGGGCCAACGTCCTGACTTTC
CDR3aa: CASSLRSAWSGANVLTF

d_gene: TRBD1
v_gene: TRBV3-1/TRBV3-2
j_gene: TRBJ2-7
abundance: once
CDR3nt: TGTGCCAGCAGCCGAGGGACAGGGGAAGAGCAGTACTTC
CDR3aa: CASSRGTGEEQYF

d_gene: NA
v_gene: TRBV25-1
j_gene: TRBJ2-5
abundance: NA
CDR3nt: TGTGCCAGCACTGACAGGGACTCTCGAGAGACCCAGTACTTC
CDR3aa: CASTDRDSRETQYF

d_gene: NA
v_gene: TRBV5-1
j_gene: TRBJ1-1
abundance: NA
CDR3nt: TGCGCCAGCAGCTACCACCTTACAGGGATGAACACTGAAGCTTTCTTT
CDR3aa: CASSYHLTGMNTEAFF

d_gene: TRBD1
v_gene: TRBV28
j_gene: TRBJ1-1
abundance: NA
CDR3nt: TGTGCCAGCACGTCAGGACAGGGAGACACTGAAGCTTTCTTT
CDR3aa: CASTSGQGDTEAFF

d_gene: NA
v_gene: TRBV9
j_gene: TRBJ2-2
abundance: NA
CDR3nt: TGTGCCAGCAGCTACATACAGGATACCGGCGAGCTGTTTTTT
CDR3aa: CASSYIQDTGELFF